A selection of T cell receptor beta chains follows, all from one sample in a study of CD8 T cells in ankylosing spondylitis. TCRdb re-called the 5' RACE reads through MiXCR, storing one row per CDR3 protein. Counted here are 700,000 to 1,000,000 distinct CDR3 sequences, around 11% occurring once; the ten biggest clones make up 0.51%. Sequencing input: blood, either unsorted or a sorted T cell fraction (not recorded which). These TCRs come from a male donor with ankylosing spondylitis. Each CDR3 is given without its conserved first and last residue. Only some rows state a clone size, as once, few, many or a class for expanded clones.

CDR3 protein: ASTQEGLGRDTQY
J gene: TRBJ2-3
clone size: few
V gene: TRBV12-3/TRBV12-4

CDR3 protein: ASSSTGYDTGELF
J gene: TRBJ2-2
clone size: few
V gene: TRBV28

CDR3 protein: SATDPETQY
J gene: TRBJ2-5
clone size: NA
V gene: TRBV20-1

CDR3 protein: ASSLDSGYRYSGANVLT
J gene: TRBJ2-6
clone size: NA
V gene: TRBV11-1

CDR3 protein: ASSQEGTGYEQY
J gene: TRBJ2-7
clone size: few
V gene: TRBV4-3

CDR3 protein: AISEGQGVGTEAF
J gene: TRBJ1-1
clone size: many
V gene: TRBV10-3

CDR3 protein: ASSVTGQGDGYT
J gene: TRBJ1-2
clone size: many
V gene: TRBV9

CDR3 protein: ASSQRQGNTDTQY
J gene: TRBJ2-3
clone size: NA
V gene: TRBV7-2

CDR3 protein: ASSSGQGERSPLH
J gene: TRBJ1-6
clone size: NA
V gene: TRBV7-2

CDR3 protein: ASSQGAGYGYT
J gene: TRBJ1-2
clone size: many
V gene: TRBV18

CDR3 protein: ASSVGASGRAYEQY
J gene: TRBJ2-7
clone size: many
V gene: TRBV4-3

CDR3 protein: ASSQGPLRSTDTQY
J gene: TRBJ2-3
clone size: few
V gene: TRBV3-1

CDR3 protein: ASSPRGPVGDTQY
J gene: TRBJ2-3
clone size: few
V gene: TRBV6-1

CDR3 protein: SAPPTGMSQPQH
J gene: TRBJ1-5
clone size: many
V gene: TRBV20-1

CDR3 protein: ASSWGGGTVQY
J gene: TRBJ2-4
clone size: NA
V gene: TRBV6-5

CDR3 protein: ASSPWTGKEDTQY
J gene: TRBJ2-3
clone size: NA
V gene: TRBV18

CDR3 protein: ASSLDGGAYEQF
J gene: TRBJ2-1
clone size: few
V gene: TRBV7-2

CDR3 protein: ASTRDRSYNEQF
J gene: TRBJ2-1
clone size: few
V gene: TRBV2

CDR3 protein: ASSSRQGRGELF
J gene: TRBJ2-2
clone size: NA
V gene: TRBV11-2

CDR3 protein: ASSLGTVYNEQF
J gene: TRBJ2-1
clone size: many
V gene: TRBV7-2

CDR3 protein: ASSDRVSVNQPQH
J gene: TRBJ1-5
clone size: few
V gene: TRBV12-3/TRBV12-4

CDR3 protein: SVEDGTSREAF
J gene: TRBJ1-1
clone size: few
V gene: TRBV29-1

CDR3 protein: AKPDRGRNQPQH
J gene: TRBJ1-5
clone size: NA
V gene: TRBV6-1

CDR3 protein: ASSDTGVGKQF
J gene: TRBJ2-1
clone size: few
V gene: TRBV2

CDR3 protein: ASSLLQGVGEKLF
J gene: TRBJ1-4
clone size: NA
V gene: TRBV7-2

CDR3 protein: ASTPLALTGELF
J gene: TRBJ2-2
clone size: few
V gene: TRBV28

CDR3 protein: ASKRHAQYEQY
J gene: TRBJ2-7
clone size: NA
V gene: TRBV6-1

CDR3 protein: ASSVDSGVSGNTIY
J gene: TRBJ1-3
clone size: many
V gene: TRBV9

CDR3 protein: ASSPNRLGLHSYEQY
J gene: TRBJ2-7
clone size: few
V gene: TRBV18

CDR3 protein: SARVGGDTQY
J gene: TRBJ2-3
clone size: many
V gene: TRBV20-1

CDR3 protein: ASSIRQGGSAKNIQY
J gene: TRBJ2-4
clone size: NA
V gene: TRBV7-2

CDR3 protein: AIRSAGSRGNTIY
J gene: TRBJ1-3
clone size: NA
V gene: TRBV10-3

CDR3 protein: SADPQRASTDTQY
J gene: TRBJ2-3
clone size: NA
V gene: TRBV20-1

CDR3 protein: ASSSGVAITEAF
J gene: TRBJ1-1
clone size: NA
V gene: TRBV5-1

CDR3 protein: ASSLAINANYEQY
J gene: TRBJ2-7
clone size: few
V gene: TRBV7-2

CDR3 protein: ASSVRGSQGETQY
J gene: TRBJ2-5
clone size: NA
V gene: TRBV9

CDR3 protein: SARAATSGGETQY
J gene: TRBJ2-5
clone size: few
V gene: TRBV20-1

CDR3 protein: ASSSPGQGVAEQF
J gene: TRBJ2-1
clone size: few
V gene: TRBV28

CDR3 protein: SFRGAGGSTDTQY
J gene: TRBJ2-3
clone size: NA
V gene: TRBV29-1

CDR3 protein: ASSTLGQGSQSPLH
J gene: TRBJ1-6
clone size: NA
V gene: TRBV27

CDR3 protein: ASRAGTSGAKNIQY
J gene: TRBJ2-4
clone size: few
V gene: TRBV6-1